This TCR beta chain was sequenced for a study of blood T cell repertoires in COVID-19. Overall study: COVID-19 samples collected from the United States, Italy and Spain covered acute and convalescent phases. From T cells, B-cell-depleted T cells, or PBMCs came the material, which was cDNA or gDNA.

TCRdb's table, derived via immunoSEQ multiplex PCR, lists solely in-frame clones and lacks some. The table has approximately 240,000 clones, over 75% seen once; the top ten hold roughly 3.7%. From germline, CDR1 is SGHTA and CDR2 FQGTGA. Trimming removed 3 bases from V and 0 bases from J, with 4 bases in between. This CDR3 contains 13 residues. Residents of about two dozen US areas, aged about 18 to 95 years, made up the participants. Participants were placed into cohorts based on the clinical history they reported. The TCR originated in a woman in her late teens or twenties in a cohort exposed to, infected with or recovered from COVID-19 (not recorded which). This chain uses TRBV7-3 with TRBJ2-3; D unresolved. Sequencing was carried out using PBMCs or T cells enriched from blood (not recorded which). This chain's CDR3 is CASSFGSTDTQYF. The CDR3 DNA reads TGTGCCAGCAGCTTCGGTAGCACAGATACGCAGTATTTT.